This is a list of T cell receptor beta chains from one sample in a study of OX40 agonist ivuxolimab in advanced cancers. Profiling relied on immunoSEQ multiplex PCR, and the TCRdb table lists in-frame clones only, not all of them. The sample lists under 35,000 clones, under 80% seen once, with roughly 11% in the top ten. The starting material was CD4+ or CD8+ T cells sorted from blood, obtained in a trial of the OX40 agonist ivuxolimab. These TCRs come from an adult with an advanced solid tumor such as melanoma, head and neck, liver or kidney cancer. Each CDR3 is given with its conserved first and last residue. Clone size is stated in some rows and not others, as once, few, many or a class when expanded.

clone_size j_call v_call cdr3_aa
few TRBJ1-3 TRBV6-1 CASGQTGNTIYF
- TRBJ1-1 TRBV29-1 CSAGKPGAARNTEAFF
- TRBJ1-5 TRBV2 CASSEQGAGNQPQHF
- TRBJ2-1 TRBV7-9 CASSGQGLEQFF
- - TRBV28 CASSLGTGAHYEQYF
- TRBJ1-3 TRBV21-1 CASRATFRGPGNTIYF
- TRBJ1-5 TRBV27 CASSSGRSNQPQHF
few TRBJ1-4 TRBV2 CASSWTVDLEKLFF
once TRBJ1-3 TRBV6-1 CASRGRPGNTIYF
- TRBJ1-2 TRBV27 CASSPTRDRGLSGYTF
- TRBJ1-2 TRBV4-2 CASSLDRLEQGDYGYTF
- TRBJ2-1 TRBV18 CASSLQGAGEQFF
few TRBJ1-4 TRBV5-6 CASSFRQTNEKLFF
medium-sized TRBJ2-7 TRBV6-5 CASSEGLSYEQYF
- TRBJ1-1 TRBV21-1 CASSVTGGVEVITEAFF
- TRBJ2-1 TRBV10-3 CAISESNEQFF